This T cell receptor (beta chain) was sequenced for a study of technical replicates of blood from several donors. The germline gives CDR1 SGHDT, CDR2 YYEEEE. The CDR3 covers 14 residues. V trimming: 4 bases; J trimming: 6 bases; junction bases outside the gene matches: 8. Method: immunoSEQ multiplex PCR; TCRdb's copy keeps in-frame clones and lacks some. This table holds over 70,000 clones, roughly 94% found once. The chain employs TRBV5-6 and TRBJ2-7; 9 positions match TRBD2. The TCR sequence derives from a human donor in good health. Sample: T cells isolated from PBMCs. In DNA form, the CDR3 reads TGTGCCAGCAGCGCCGGGACTAGCCTCTTCGAGCAGTACTTC. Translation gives CASSAGTSLFEQYF. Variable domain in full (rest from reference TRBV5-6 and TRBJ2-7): DAGVTQSPTHLIKTRGQQVTLRCSPKSGHDTVSWYQQALGQGPQFIFQYYEEEERQRGNFPDRFSGHQFPNYSSELNVNALLLGDSALYLCASSAGTSLFEQYFGPGTRLTVT.